This T cell receptor beta chain was profiled in a study of blood T cells in healthy people across ages. Germline CDR1 and CDR2: DFQATT and SNEGSKA (reference sequence). The length of the CDR3 is 15 residues. J gave up 4 bases and V 1 base, and 7 bases lay outside the gene matches. A second roughly 6 to 12 cycle PCR used barcoded and J-beta primers. In TCRdb, the 5' RACE reads were re-called with MiXCR into one record per CDR3 protein. This table has about 650,000 distinct CDR3 sequences, roughly half appearing once. Sequencing used blood. The TCR sequence derives from a woman older than 75 in good health. This chain connects TRBV20-1 to TRBJ2-7, with TRBD2 matching 10 bases. The CDR3: CSARGLAGASYEQYF. The CDR3 nucleotides are TGCAGTGCTAGAGGGCTAGCGGGGGCCTCTTACGAGCAGTACTTC.